These 21 T cell receptor beta chains were sequenced from one sample in a study of Graves' ophthalmopathy and Graves' hyperthyroidism. Using RNA transcripts, the TCR beta CDR3 regions were amplified. HTBI primers served in a first-round RT-PCR, which a second-round multiplex PCR followed. TCRdb re-called the multiplex PCR reads through MiXCR, storing one row per CDR3 protein. The sample carries 600,000 to 950,000 distinct CDR3 sequences, roughly 41% recorded once. The sequencing sample was made of peripheral blood. These receptors were collected from an adult man with Graves' ophthalmopathy.

The genes are TRBV2 and TRBJ2-7; the D gene could be TRBD1 or TRBD2 (5 bases each). Trimming pared 5 bases from V and 11 bases from J, leaving 16 bases between. The CDR3 runs 12 residues. In germline, CDR1 is SNHLY, CDR2 FYNNEI. The CDR3 sequence is CASSLRVSGEYF. As DNA, the CDR3 is TGTGCCAGCAGTCTCAGGGTGTCCGGGGAGTACTTC.

This clonotype has ten or more counts. The J gene is TRBJ2-6, the V gene TRBV7-8, with 11 bases identical to TRBD2. The length of the CDR3 is 17 residues. The germline gives CDR1 SGHVS, CDR2 FQNEAQ. Trimming at V came to 5 bases and at J to 0 bases, leaving 3 bases not matched to a gene. CDR3: CASSATSGGSGANVLTF. Written as DNA, the CDR3 is TGTGCCAGCAGCGCTACTAGCGGGGGCTCTGGGGCCAACGTCCTGACTTTC.

The chain links TRBV7-9 to TRBJ1-2, with D perhaps matching TRBD1 (5 bases). The CDR3 has 14 amino acids. Trimming took off 6 bases at V and 8 bases at J, with 19 bases between the two ends. The germline V gene encodes CDR1 SEHNR and CDR2 FQNEAQ (reference sequence). Here the CDR3 DNA reads TGTGCCAGCAGTGAATGGGACGCGCGGCCGGGCTACACCTTC. Residues: CASSEWDARPGYTF.

V usage is TRBV2 and J usage is TRBJ2-3; D call uncertain. The germline gives CDR1 SNHLY, CDR2 FYNNEI. V gave up 5 bases and J gave up 0 bases, with 12 bases separating them. The CDR3 runs to 15 residues. CDR3 residues: CASSLLSSSTDTQYF. As DNA, the CDR3 is TGTGCCAGCAGTCTGCTAAGCTCTAGCACAGATACGCAGTATTTT.

The CDR3 DNA sequence: TGTGCCAGCAGCTTGGGTAGTAGAGGAGAGACCCAGTACTTC. Translating it yields CASSLGSRGETQYF. The gene calls are TRBV7-9 and TRBJ2-5; unclear D gene. V was pared by 3 bases and J by 4 bases, with 12 bases between. The CDR3 has 14 amino acids. Germline lookup yields CDR1 SEHNR and CDR2 FQNEAQ (reference sequence).

V and J are TRBV19 and TRBJ1-1; D is unresolved. The CDR3 is 14 amino acids. Germline V CDR1 and CDR2: LNHDA, SQIVND (reference sequence). Trimming shortened V by 6 bases and J by 6 bases, and 17 bases separated the two germline ends. CDR3 sequence: CASSPTHGRPEAFF. In nucleotides, the CDR3 is TGTGCCAGTAGCCCAACCCATGGACGCCCTGAAGCTTTCTTT.

A single count supports this clonotype. The chain couples TRBV7-9 to TRBJ1-1, with TRBD1 matching over 8 bases. Trimming took 5 bases from V and 4 from J; bases not matched to a gene: 9. This CDR3 has 15 residues. In germline, CDR1 is SEHNR, CDR2 FQNEAQ (reference sequence). The CDR3 nucleotides are TGTGCCAGCAGCCCTACAGGGGGTGAGGTCACTGAAGCTTTCTTT. Translation gives CASSPTGGEVTEAFF.

The chain joins TRBV19 to TRBJ2-7; tentatively, D is TRBD1 or TRBD2 (5 bases each). Germline CDR1 reads LNHDA; CDR2 reads SQIVND (reference sequence). The length of the CDR3 is 14 residues. V lost 3 bases and J lost 2, with 11 bases in between. The CDR3 region has the DNA TGTGCCAGTAGTATTGGGACCGGCCCCTACGAGCAGTACTTC. Amino acid sequence: CASSIGTGPYEQYF.

In this sample, this clonotype turned up a few times. The chain links TRBV20-1 to TRBJ1-5, with 9 bases identical to TRBD1. Germline loops: CDR1 DFQATT, CDR2 SNEGSKA (reference sequence). CDR3 length: 16 amino acids. Trimming took 0 bases from V and 6 from J; bases not matched to a gene: 9. CDR3: CSARDSGTGKAQPQHF. As DNA, the CDR3 is TGCAGTGCTAGAGATTCGGGGACAGGGAAGGCTCAGCCCCAGCATTTT.

About this clonotype: This could be a read error, since a much larger clone is one nucleotide away. The J gene is TRBJ2-5, the V gene TRBV19, with TRBD1 identical over 9 bases. CDR3 length equals 13 residues. Trimming took 9 bases from V and 7 from J; bases not matched to a gene: 9. CDR1 is LNHDA and CDR2 is SQIVND in the germline V gene (reference sequence). CDR3 nucleotides: TGTGCCAGCACAACAGGGGGCGAGGGGACCCAGTACTTC. Translating it yields CASTTGGEGTQYF.

This clonotype was detected only once. The rearrangement joins TRBV24-1 to TRBJ1-5; 12 nucleotides line up with TRBD1. Germline lookup yields CDR1 KGHDR and CDR2 SFDVKD. The CDR3 runs 17 residues. V shed 6 bases, J shed 6 bases, and the junction held 11 bases outside the gene matches. Written as DNA, the CDR3 is TGTGCCACCAGTACCCTCTCGGGGGGACAGGGGGCTCAGCCCCAGCATTTT. Its protein product is CATSTLSGGQGAQPQHF.

In this sample, this clonotype turned up once. This chain connects TRBV10-3 to TRBJ1-2; D is unclear. Germline V lookup: CDR1 ENHRY, CDR2 SYGVKD. This CDR3 comprises 13 residues. Trimming cost V 2 bases and J 7 bases, with 11 bases left between them. CDR3 protein: CAISEVIGFGYTF. In DNA form, the CDR3 reads TGTGCCATCAGTGAGGTCATCGGGTTTGGCTACACCTTC.

This clonotype was observed many times. The J gene is TRBJ1-2, the V gene TRBV2, with D tentatively TRBD1 (5 bases). This CDR3 comprises 14 residues. Trimming took 4 bases from V and 4 from J, leaving 13 bases between them. Germline V gene data show CDR1 as SNHLY and CDR2 as FYNNEI. The CDR3 bases are TGTGCCAGCAGTGTTTTTGGGGCTACCTATGGCTACACCTTC. It encodes CASSVFGATYGYTF. The whole variable domain, filled in from reference TRBV2 and TRBJ1-2, reads EPEVTQTPSHQVTQMGQEVILRCVPISNHLYFYWYRQILGQKVEFLVSFYNNEISEKSEIFDDQFSVERPDGSNFTLKIRSTKLEDSAMYFCASSVFGATYGYTFGSGTRLTVV.

There are a few counts of this clonotype. J is TRBJ1-2 and V is TRBV15; possibly TRBD1 for D (6 bases). The CDR3 is made up of 13 amino acids. Trimming stripped 11 bases from V and 4 bases from J, with 17 bases between. Germline V gene lookup returns CDR1 LNHNV and CDR2 YYDKDF (reference sequence). The chain's CDR3 is CACRTGNGYGYTF. The CDR3 DNA follows: TGTGCCTGCCGTACAGGGAACGGCTATGGCTACACCTTC.

This clonotype occurred many times. This sequence joins TRBV7-9 and TRBJ2-5; D perhaps matches TRBD2 (6 bases). V was trimmed by 4 bases and J by 9 bases, leaving 12 bases between them. Germline-derived CDR1 and CDR2 are SEHNR and FQNEAQ (reference sequence). The CDR3 totals 12 residues. The CDR3 sequence: CASSSEAGPQYF. CDR3 nucleotides: TGTGCCAGCAGCTCGGAGGCGGGGCCCCAGTACTTC.

V gene TRBV6-6 combines with J gene TRBJ1-2, with D hard to call. Trimming cost V 6 bases and J 4 bases, with 9 bases left between them. Germline loops: CDR1 MNHNY, CDR2 SVGAGI (reference sequence). The CDR3 has 12 amino acids. As DNA, the CDR3 is TGTGCCAGCAGGAAATTCGGCTATGGCTACACCTTC. It specifies CASRKFGYGYTF.

At least ten counts were recorded for this clonotype. The chain has TRBV9 and TRBJ1-1; unclear D gene. Looked up from germline, CDR1 is SGDLS and CDR2 is YYNGEE. The CDR3 runs to 13 residues. The V gene lost 5 bases and the J gene lost 1 base, with 9 bases spanning the gap. As DNA, the CDR3 is TGTGCCAGCAGTGTCGCAGCGAACACTGAAGCTTTCTTT. Protein sequence: CASSVAANTEAFF.

This clonotype was seen a handful of times. This sequence may be a read error, since a much larger clone differs from it by one base. Given the absence of the conserved phenylalanine or tryptophan at the CDR3 end, a read error is likely. The rearrangement uses TRBV29-1 and TRBJ1-1; D not certain. Trimming removed 0 bases from V and 0 bases from J, with 8 bases in between. The CDR3 is 14 residues long. In germline, CDR1 is SQVTM, CDR2 ANQGSEA. The CDR3 sequence: CSVEEPRMNTEAFL. The CDR3, as DNA: TGCAGCGTTGAAGAACCCCGGATGAACACTGAAGCTTTCCTT.

This clonotype was found many times. CDR3 in amino acids: CSARRGSSGVYEQYF. CDR3 nucleotides: TGCAGTGCTAGGCGAGGTAGTAGCGGGGTCTACGAGCAGTACTTC. The rearrangement uses TRBV20-1 and TRBJ2-7, with 8 bases matching TRBD2. The V and J ends lost 3 bases and 3 bases, in that order; junction bases with no gene match: 10. From germline, CDR1 is DFQATT and CDR2 SNEGSKA (reference sequence). The CDR3 consists of 15 residues.

This clonotype has at least ten counts. The rearrangement links TRBV6-6 to TRBJ1-1; 8 bases fit TRBD1. Germline CDR1 reads MNHNY; CDR2 reads SVGAGI (reference sequence). Germline trimming cut 5 bases from V and 13 bases from J; bases unmatched to any gene: 12. This CDR3 spans 13 amino acids. The CDR3 loop reads CASSESEGTGGFF. Here the CDR3 DNA reads TGTGCCAGCAGTGAAAGTGAGGGGACAGGCGGTTTCTTT.

This rearrangement joins TRBV7-2 to TRBJ2-6, with 8 bases aligning to TRBD1. V lost 4 bases to trimming and J lost 11 bases; unmatched junction nucleotides: 4. In germline, CDR1 is SGHTA, CDR2 FQGNSA. The CDR3 is 13 residues long. CDR3 coding DNA: TGTGCCAGCAGCTGGACAGGGACCTACGTCCTGACTTTC. It is translated as CASSWTGTYVLTF.